The sequence of this T cell receptor beta chain was determined in a study of blood T cell repertoires in COVID-19. Turning to the study itself: The analysed material was cDNA or gDNA that came from T cells, B-cell-depleted T cells, or PBMCs.

Original analysis: Amplification with reference gene primers provided the estimates of nucleated cell counts. TCRdb's table, derived via immunoSEQ multiplex PCR, lists solely in-frame clones and lacks some. V and J calls and clone size are those listed in that table; D and trimming were worked out from the DNA. This sample has 260,000 or so clones, with roughly 79% found just once. The CDR3 spans 15 residues. Trimming cost V 4 bases and J 4 bases, with 17 bases left between them. Per germline, CDR1 SGHKS and CDR2 YYEKEE (reference sequence). The sequence was obtained from a woman of 80 years or more with COVID-19, enrolled during active disease. The material sequenced was peripheral blood. The chain employs TRBV5-5 and TRBJ2-5; D possibly corresponds to TRBD2 (6 bases). The CDR3 DNA reads TGTGCCAGCAGCATGGGACTTCTGTCGACAGAGACCCAGTACTTC. This translates into CASSMGLLSTETQYF. The full variable domain, in which reference TRBV5-5 and TRBJ2-5 provide the parts outside the CDR3, is DAGVTQSPTHLIKTRGQQVTLRCSPISGHKSVSWYQQVLGQGPQFIFQYYEKEERGRGNFPDRFSARQFPNYSSELNVNALLLGDSALYLCASSMGLLSTETQYFGPGTRLLVL.